This T cell receptor beta chain was found in a study of T-cell reconstitution after alpha-beta-depleted transplantation in children. Study results and limitations: There were some patients whose high TCRbeta diversity at day 60 came from surviving recipient T cells and thymic progenitors. There were reportedly several hundred expanded graft clones from which alpha-beta T cells came about two months after transplant. Newly produced T cells mostly provided counts and TCRbeta diversity after one year, as hyperexpanded clones declined.

This clonotype was seen repeatedly, ten times or more. Its cognate antigen is unknown. For TCRbeta, the library was prepared with unique molecular identifiers. TCRdb re-called the PCR reads with MiXCR, one entry per CDR3 protein. The sample has about 300,000 distinct CDR3 sequences, 6% to 10% seen once; the top ten hold about 9.3%. The receptor comes from a female patient between 2 and 10 years old who had a stem cell transplant for Fanconi anemia, so the T cells may come from the graft donor. Sequenced material: peripheral blood, taken 360 days after TCRalphabeta/CD19-depleted stem cell transplant.

CDR3 sequence (DNA): TGCAGTGCTAGAGATGGCCCTGGCTACACCTTC. It translates to CSARDGPGYTF. This chain connects TRBV20-1 to TRBJ1-2; no clear D gene. Germline V CDR1 and CDR2: DFQATT, SNEGSKA (reference sequence). This CDR3 has 11 amino acids. Trimming cost V 0 bases and J 7 bases, with 6 bases left between them.